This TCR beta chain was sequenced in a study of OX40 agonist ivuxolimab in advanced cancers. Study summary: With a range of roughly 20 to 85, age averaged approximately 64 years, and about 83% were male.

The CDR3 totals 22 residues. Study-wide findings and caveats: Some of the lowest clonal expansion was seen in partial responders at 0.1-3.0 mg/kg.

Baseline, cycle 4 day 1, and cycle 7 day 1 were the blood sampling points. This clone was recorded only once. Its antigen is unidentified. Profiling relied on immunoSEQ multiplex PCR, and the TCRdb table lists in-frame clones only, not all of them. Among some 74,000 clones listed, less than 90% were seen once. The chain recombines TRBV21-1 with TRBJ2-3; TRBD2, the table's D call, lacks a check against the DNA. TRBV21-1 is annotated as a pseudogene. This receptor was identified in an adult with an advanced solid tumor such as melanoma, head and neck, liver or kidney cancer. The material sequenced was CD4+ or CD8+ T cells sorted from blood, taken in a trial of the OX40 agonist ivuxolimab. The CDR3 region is CASSKALLGTSGRASGTDTQYF. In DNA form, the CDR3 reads TGTGCCAGCAGCAAAGCGCTTTTAGGGACTAGCGGGAGGGCCTCGGGCACAGATACGCAGTATTTT.